The 13 T cell receptor beta chains below come from one sample, sequenced in a study of T cells in Graves' hyperthyroidism and ophthalmopathy (dated by TCRdb to the late 2010s). The library relied on multiplex PCR. The run used an Illumina HiSeq 2000. The TCR beta CDR3 regions were amplified from RNA transcripts. The first round of RT-PCR for the TCR CDR3 was performed with the HTBI primer set and the Qiagen OneStep RT-PCR kit. Starting from the raw public reads, TCRdb applied fastp trimming at Q25, assembled clones with MiXCR and retained in-frame beta chains. A single entry per CDR3 protein holds the most common genes and DNA from its merged rows. The table for this sample lists 350,000 to 400,000 distinct CDR3 sequences; approximately 17% of them were counted only once. The ten largest clonotypes hold less than 45% of the sample. Sample: blood. These receptors were taken from a young man with Graves' ophthalmopathy.

This clonotype appeared many times. V is TRBV3-1 and J is TRBJ2-7; 7 nucleotides agree with TRBD2. There are 14 residues in the CDR3. Germline V gene lookup returns CDR1 LGHDT and CDR2 YNNKEL (reference sequence). V was clipped by 2 bases and J by 3 bases; unmatched bases: 4. This chain's CDR3 is CASSQTTSSYEQYF. CDR3 sequence (DNA): TGTGCCAGCAGCCAAACGACTAGCAGCTACGAGCAGTACTTC.

The sample holds a few counts of this clonotype. This chain uses TRBV7-8 with TRBJ1-3; the match to TRBD1 covers 8 bases. This CDR3 has 16 amino acids. J lost 4 bases, V lost 0 bases, and 5 bases had no gene match. CDR1 SGHVS and CDR2 FQNEAQ come from the germline V gene. CDR3 amino acids: CASSLAGQARGNTIYF. In DNA form, the CDR3 reads TGTGCCAGCAGCTTAGCGGGACAGGCCCGCGGAAACACCATATATTTT. The full variable domain, with the rest looked up from reference TRBV7-8 and TRBJ1-3, is GAGVSQSPRYKVAKRGQDVALRCDPISGHVSLFWYQQALGQGPEFLTYFQNEAQLDKSGLPSDRFFAERPEGSVSTLKIQRTQQEDSAVYLCASSLAGQARGNTIYFGEGSWLTVV.

In this sample, this clonotype turned up many times. The rearrangement links TRBV7-3 to TRBJ2-1; 10 nucleotides match TRBD1. The CDR3 sequence is 15 residues long. Trimming cost V 2 bases and J 3 bases; bases outside gene matches: 1. CDR1 is SGHTA, CDR2 FQGTGA, per germline. The CDR3 is CASSLGTGVYNEQFF. CDR3 nucleotide sequence: TGTGCCAGCAGCTTAGGGACAGGGGTCTACAATGAGCAGTTCTTC.

This clonotype was observed at least ten times. The chain is built from TRBV2 and TRBJ1-2, with D possibly TRBD1 on 6 matching bases. Trimming cost V 3 bases and J 4 bases, with 12 bases left between them. The CDR3 sequence is 14 residues long. Per germline, CDR1 SNHLY and CDR2 FYNNEI. CDR3 in DNA: TGTGCCAGCAGTGATCAGGGGCACGGCTATGGCTACACCTTC. The encoded protein is CASSDQGHGYGYTF.

The rearrangement joins TRBV6-1 to TRBJ2-3; D uncertain. The V gene's germline CDR1 is MNHNS and CDR2 SASEGT. The CDR3 is 14 residues long. V was cut by 2 bases and J by 6 bases, with 12 bases left in between. This chain's CDR3 is CASSEPAPTDTQYF. The CDR3 coding sequence is TGTGCCAGCAGTGAACCCGCCCCCACGGATACGCAGTATTTT.

J is TRBJ1-2 and V is TRBV20-1, with 10 positions matching TRBD1. This CDR3 contains 12 residues. J was trimmed by 8 bases and V by 5 bases; bases with no gene match: 5. CDR1 is DFQATT, CDR2 SNEGSKA, per germline (reference sequence). CDR3 in DNA: TGCAGTGCTCGACAGGGGGCAGGGGGCTACACCTTC. As protein: CSARQGAGGYTF.

Only one count was recorded for this clonotype. The DNA is left out, because the CDR3 cannot be placed on it with certainty; the CDR3 is given as TCRdb lists it. The chain joins TRBV20-1 to TRBJ1-2. Per germline, CDR1 DFQATT and CDR2 SNEGSKA (reference sequence). The CDR3 region is 11 residues in length, termini included. CDR3 residues: CSGSDNYGCTF.

There are many counts of this clonotype. This chain connects TRBV2 to TRBJ2-3; D is unclear. Germline CDR1 SNHLY, CDR2 FYNNEI. V shed 4 bases and J shed 0 bases, with 11 bases lying between them. This CDR3 contains 15 residues. In nucleotides, the CDR3 is TGTGCCAGCAGTGTGGCGGATACTAGCACAGATACGCAGTATTTT. This sequence encodes CASSVADTSTDTQYF.

This clonotype appeared a few times. V and J are TRBV9 and TRBJ2-1; D not resolved. With 4 bases removed from V and 9 bases from J, the gap between germline ends came to 11 bases. CDR3 length equals 12 residues. Per the germline V gene, CDR1 is SGDLS and CDR2 is YYNGEE. The CDR3 coding sequence is TGTGCCAGCAGCCCGGTCCCAGGTGAGCAGTTCTTC. It encodes CASSPVPGEQFF.

This clonotype was observed at least ten times. The chain joins TRBV28 to TRBJ2-7, with D unclear. V was cut by 7 bases and J by 7 bases, with 23 bases left in between. Germline CDR1 is MDHEN and CDR2 is SYDVKM. This CDR3 spans 15 amino acids. This CDR3 reads CASTLALGYRSEQYF. CDR3 sequence (DNA): TGTGCCAGCACCCTCGCCTTGGGCTACCGATCAGAGCAGTACTTC.

This clonotype was found many times. The genes are TRBV6-1 and TRBJ1-2; a weak D match, TRBD1 (6 bases). The germline CDR1 and CDR2 sequences are MNHNS and SASEGT. The CDR3 is made up of 12 amino acids. Trimming cost V 3 bases and J 5 bases, with 7 bases left between them. The CDR3 sequence: CASSDTGYGYTF. CDR3 bases: TGTGCCAGCAGTGACACAGGGTATGGCTACACCTTC.

This clonotype appeared many times. The J gene is TRBJ2-7, the V gene TRBV2, with 8 bases that match TRBD2. This CDR3 is 15 amino acids long. In germline, CDR1 is SNHLY, CDR2 FYNNEI. V lost 5 bases, J lost 6 bases, and 12 bases stayed unmatched. As DNA, the CDR3 is TGTGCCAGCAGTCCGGGGGGGATCTCGTTTGGCGAGCAGTACTTC. Its protein is CASSPGGISFGEQYF.

This clonotype has more than one count but fewer than ten. The chain couples TRBV5-1 to TRBJ1-5; 7 positions agree with TRBD1. J was trimmed by 4 bases and V by 3 bases; bases with no gene match: 4. The CDR3 totals 14 residues. Germline V gene data show CDR1 as SGHRS and CDR2 as YFSETQ. CDR3 bases: TGCGCCAGCAGCTCACAGGGGATGAATCAGCCCCAGCATTTT. It specifies CASSSQGMNQPQHF.